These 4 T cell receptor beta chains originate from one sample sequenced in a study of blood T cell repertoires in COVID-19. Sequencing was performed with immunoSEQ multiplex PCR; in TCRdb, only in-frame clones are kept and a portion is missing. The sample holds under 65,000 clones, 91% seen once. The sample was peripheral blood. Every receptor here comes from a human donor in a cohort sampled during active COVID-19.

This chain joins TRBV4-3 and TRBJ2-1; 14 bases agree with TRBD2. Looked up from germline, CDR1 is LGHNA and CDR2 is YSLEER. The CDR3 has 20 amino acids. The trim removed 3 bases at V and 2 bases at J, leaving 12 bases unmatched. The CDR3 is CASSQHRTSGGLTTYNEQFF. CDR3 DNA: TGCGCCAGCAGCCAGCACCGGACTAGCGGGGGGCTCACTACCTACAATGAGCAGTTCTTC.

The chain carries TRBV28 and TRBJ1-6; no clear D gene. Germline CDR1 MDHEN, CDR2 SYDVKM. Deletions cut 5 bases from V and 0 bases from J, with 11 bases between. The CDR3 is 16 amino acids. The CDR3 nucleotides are TGTGCCAGCAGTGGGCTCCAGAGCTCCTATAATTCACCCCTCCACTTT. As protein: CASSGLQSSYNSPLHF. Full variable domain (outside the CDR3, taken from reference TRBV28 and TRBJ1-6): DVKVTQSSRYLVKRTGEKVFLECVQDMDHENMFWYRQDPGLGLRLIYFSYDVKMKEKGDIPEGYSVSREKKERFSLILESASTNQTSMYLCASSGLQSSYNSPLHFGNGTRLTVT.

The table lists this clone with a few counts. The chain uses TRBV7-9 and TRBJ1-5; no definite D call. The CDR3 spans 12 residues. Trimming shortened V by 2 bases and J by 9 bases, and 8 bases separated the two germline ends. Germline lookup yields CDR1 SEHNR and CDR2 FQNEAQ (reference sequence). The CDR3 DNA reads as TGTGCCAGCAGCTTAAGGGCGGGGCCCCAGCATTTT. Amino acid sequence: CASSLRAGPQHF. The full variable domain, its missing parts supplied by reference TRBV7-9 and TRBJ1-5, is DTGVSQNPRHKITKRGQNVTFRCDPISEHNRLYWYRQTLGQGPEFLTYFQNEAQLEKSRLLSDRFSAERPKGSFSTLEIQRTEQGDSAMYLCASSLRAGPQHFGDGTRLSIL.

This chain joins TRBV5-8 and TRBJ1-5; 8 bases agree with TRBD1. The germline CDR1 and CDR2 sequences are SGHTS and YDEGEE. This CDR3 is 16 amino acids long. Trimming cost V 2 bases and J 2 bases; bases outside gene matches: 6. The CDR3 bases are TGTGCCAGCAGCTTCAGGGGGCGCGGGGGCAATCAGCCCCAGCATTTT. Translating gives CASSFRGRGGNQPQHF.